One and the same sample provided the 9 T cell receptor beta chains below, sequenced in a study of shared clonotypes between healthy human individuals. Measured with immunoSEQ multiplex PCR; TCRdb has only the in-frame clones, and not every one. This sample has approximately 2.1 million clones, with 93% found just once. The sequenced material came from naive CD4+ T cells from PBMCs. This sample's subset: CD45RA+ positively selected. These TCRs come from a man in his late teens or twenties in good health. Some clones in this sample may be carry-over from other donors' samples.

V and J are TRBV4-1 and TRBJ2-1, with TRBD2 matching over 14 bases. Germline CDR1 reads MGHRA; CDR2 reads YSYEKL. V lost 3 bases, J lost 0 bases, and 4 bases stayed unmatched. The CDR3 sequence is 18 residues long. Written as DNA, the CDR3 is TGCGCCAGCAGCCACCCAGGGACTAGCGGGAGCTCCTACAATGAGCAGTTCTTC. The encoded protein is CASSHPGTSGSSYNEQFF.

This rearrangement joins TRBV25-1 to TRBJ2-1; a weak D match, TRBD1 (5 bases). The V gene lost 7 bases and the J gene lost 7 bases, with 17 bases spanning the gap. This CDR3 is built from 14 residues. Per the germline V gene, CDR1 is MGHDK and CDR2 is SYGVNS. CDR3: CASNRPGAGNEQFF. DNA for the CDR3: TGTGCCAGCAATAGACCTGGGGCAGGGAATGAGCAGTTCTTC.

J is TRBJ1-2 and V is TRBV28, with 8 bases lining up with TRBD1. V dropped 2 bases and J dropped 8; count of bases not matched to a gene: 10. Germline V gene sequence: CDR1 MDHEN, CDR2 SYDVKM. CDR3 length: 15 amino acids. DNA for the CDR3: TGTGCCAGCAGTTTAGGAGGTTGGACAGGGCGAGGCTACACCTTC. Encoded protein: CASSLGGWTGRGYTF.

The chain couples TRBV6-6 to TRBJ2-5; possible D gene TRBD1, 6 bases. Germline V gene sequence: CDR1 MNHNY, CDR2 SVGAGI (reference sequence). V was pared by 6 bases and J by 5 bases, with 13 bases between. The CDR3 length is 13 residues. CDR3 in amino acids: CASRQGQLETQYF. As DNA, the CDR3 is TGTGCCAGCAGACAAGGACAGTTGGAGACCCAGTACTTC.

This clone was picked up one time. The chain joins TRBV2 to TRBJ2-1, with a possible D match to TRBD2 (6 bases). Germline-derived CDR1 and CDR2 are SNHLY and FYNNEI. The CDR3 has 13 residues. V lost 6 bases, J lost 9 bases, and 15 bases lay in between. As DNA, the CDR3 is TGTGCCAGCAGCGGAGCGGGTCAGGGTGAGCAGTTCTTC. Protein sequence: CASSGAGQGEQFF.

About this clone itself: Other DNA sequences in this sample translate to the same CDR3. This chain uses TRBV10-3 with TRBJ1-2, with D possibly being TRBD1 (5 bases). The ends were cut back, 6 bases at V and 7 bases at J, with 9 bases in the middle. Germline values: CDR1 ENHRY, CDR2 SYGVKD. CDR3 length: 11 amino acids. The CDR3 DNA reads TGTGCCATCAGCGATCAGGGTGGCTACACCTTC. This sequence encodes CAISDQGGYTF.

This chain links TRBV19 with TRBJ2-7; 9 bases match TRBD1. The germline CDR1 and CDR2 sequences are LNHDA and SQIVND (reference sequence). This CDR3 spans 14 amino acids. With V trimmed by 6 bases and J by 5 bases, 8 bases remained unmatched. The CDR3 is CASRSGTGRHEQYF. The CDR3 nucleotides are TGTGCCAGTAGATCCGGGACAGGGCGCCACGAGCAGTACTTC.

The chain is built from TRBV14 and TRBJ2-6, with D tentatively TRBD1 (6 bases). V lost 5 bases, J lost 4 bases, and 12 bases lay in between. Germline assignment: CDR1 SGHDN and CDR2 FVKESK. There are 15 residues in the CDR3. CDR3 nucleotides: TGTGCCAGCAGCTCAGGGGCCGGGGGGGCCAACGTCCTGACTTTC. Protein sequence: CASSSGAGGANVLTF.

The chain couples TRBV16 to TRBJ1-2, with TRBD1 matching over 9 bases. V shed 0 bases, J shed 10 bases, and the junction held 6 bases outside the gene matches. The CDR3 runs 14 residues. Germline V lookup: CDR1 KGHSY, CDR2 FQNENV. In nucleotides, the CDR3 is TGTGCCAGCAGCCAATCGGGACAGGGTCTTCACTACACCTTC. Encoded protein: CASSQSGQGLHYTF.